A single sample gave rise to the 19 T cell receptor beta chains below, sequenced in a study of T cell repertoires in cytomegalovirus infection. TCRdb reanalysed the reads using MiXCR and keeps one entry per CDR3 protein. This table holds some 450,000 distinct CDR3 sequences, 31% found once. Sequenced sample: PBMCs. Every receptor here comes from a human donor in good health (CMV status not recorded). Some clones in this sample may be carry-over from other donors' samples.

This clonotype was recorded a few times. The chain has TRBV20-1 and TRBJ2-5, with TRBD2 identical over 10 bases. V trimming: 3 bases; J trimming: 3 bases; junction bases outside the gene matches: 10. This CDR3 comprises 16 residues. CDR1 and CDR2 from the germline V gene are DFQATT and SNEGSKA (reference sequence). CDR3 protein: CSASPLAGRYEETQYF. For the CDR3, the DNA is TGCAGTGCTAGCCCACTAGCGGGGAGATATGAAGAGACCCAGTACTTC.

The chain carries TRBV29-1 and TRBJ2-7, with a weak D call TRBD1 (5 bases). The germline V and J ends were trimmed by 7 bases and 2 bases, with 12 bases remaining between them. CDR3 length equals 12 residues. CDR1 SQVTM and CDR2 ANQGSEA come from the germline V gene. The CDR3, as DNA: TGCAGCGCCACACTGGGGCCCTACGAGCAGTACTTC. Amino acid sequence: CSATLGPYEQYF.

The chain links TRBV6-2 or TRBV6-3 to TRBJ2-1; tentatively, D is TRBD1 or TRBD2 (5 bases each). Trimming shortened V by 2 bases and J by 10 bases, and 21 bases separated the two germline ends. The CDR3 loop spans 16 amino acids. Per the germline V gene, CDR1 is MNHEY and CDR2 is SVGEGT. CDR3 DNA sequence: TGTGCCAGCAGTTACCCGGATGATGGTCGGGGCAAGGAGCAGTTCTTC. Amino acids: CASSYPDDGRGKEQFF.

This clonotype was recorded at least ten times. The CDR3 DNA reads TGTGCCAGCAGTTTAGTGGCGGGTAACTACGAGCAGTACTTC. This sequence encodes CASSLVAGNYEQYF. The chain has TRBV12-3 or TRBV12-4 and TRBJ2-7; possible D gene TRBD2, 5 bases. The CDR3 consists of 14 residues. V was trimmed by 1 base and J by 3 bases, leaving 10 bases between them.

This clonotype was observed a few times. The genes are TRBV6-6 and TRBJ1-3; unclear D gene. This CDR3 has 18 amino acids. Looked up from germline, CDR1 is MNHNY and CDR2 is SVGAGI (reference sequence). V was pared by 0 bases and J by 0 bases, with 15 bases between. The CDR3 nucleotides are TGTGCCAGCAGTTACTCCGGCAGAGGCCAGAGCTCTGGAAACACCATATATTTT. Translation: CASSYSGRGQSSGNTIYF.

This sequence joins TRBV20-1 and TRBJ2-7; no definite D call. V was pared by 4 bases and J by 1 base, with 17 bases between. Germline assignment: CDR1 DFQATT and CDR2 SNEGSKA (reference sequence). The CDR3 has 15 amino acids. For the CDR3, the DNA is TGCAGTGCTACCCTGGAAAGGGCGCCTTCCTACGAGCAGTACTTC. Amino acids: CSATLERAPSYEQYF.

The gene calls are TRBV14 and TRBJ1-6; D might be TRBD1 (5 bases). Germline V gives CDR1 SGHDN, CDR2 FVKESK. Trimming pared 0 bases from V and 4 bases from J, leaving 7 bases between. CDR3 size: 15 residues. This chain's CDR3 is CASSQERGYNSPLHF. CDR3 bases: TGTGCCAGCAGCCAAGAGAGGGGATATAATTCACCCCTCCACTTT.

V usage is TRBV4-1 and J usage is TRBJ1-5; D ambiguous. V lost 0 bases to trimming and J lost 0 bases, with 6 bases between them. CDR1 MGHRA and CDR2 YSYEKL come from the germline V gene. The CDR3 has 15 amino acids. The CDR3 DNA sequence: TGCGCCAGCAGCCAAGACCCCTATAGCAATCAGCCCCAGCATTTT. This gives the protein CASSQDPYSNQPQHF.

V gene TRBV4-3 combines with J gene TRBJ2-4; D tentatively fits TRBD1 or TRBD2 (5 bases each). V lost 1 base to trimming and J lost 5 bases, with 6 bases between them. The CDR3 totals 13 residues. CDR1 and CDR2 (germline): LGHNA, YSLEER. The DNA for the CDR3 is TGCGCCAGCAGCCAAGCGGGGCAAAACATTCAGTACTTC. Amino acids: CASSQAGQNIQYF.

A note on this clonotype: Since no conserved phenylalanine or tryptophan closes the CDR3, a read error is the likely cause. This chain joins TRBV27 and TRBJ2-1; D is uncertain. CDR1 and CDR2 from the germline V gene are MNHEY and SMNVEV (reference sequence). V was pared by 3 bases and J by 0 bases, with 12 bases between. The CDR3 extends over 16 amino acids. DNA for the CDR3: TGTGCCAGCAGTTTGGTGGCGACCTCCTCCTACAATGAGCAGTTCCTC. Its translation is CASSLVATSSYNEQFL.

This clonotype was seen a handful of times. The chain joins TRBV12-3 or TRBV12-4 to TRBJ2-1, with D maybe TRBD1 (5 bases). Trimming removed 4 bases at V and 5 bases at J, with 15 bases between. The CDR3 covers 15 residues. CDR3 nucleotide sequence: TGTGCCAGCAGTTCGTGGCAGGGTCAACACAATGAGCAGTTCTTC. Its translation is CASSSWQGQHNEQFF.

This clonotype turned up a few times. This chain connects TRBV12-3 or TRBV12-4 to TRBJ1-1; D is ambiguous. Trimming took off 2 bases at V and 7 bases at J, with 11 bases between the two ends. This CDR3 has 13 residues. This CDR3 is CASSLHQAVEAFF. The DNA of the CDR3 is TGTGCCAGCAGTTTACACCAGGCAGTTGAAGCTTTCTTT.

The chain combines TRBV7-2 with TRBJ1-2; D ambiguous. CDR1 and CDR2 (germline): SGHTA, FQGNSA. Trimming took 6 bases from V and 8 from J, leaving 10 bases between them. This CDR3 spans 11 amino acids. For the CDR3, the DNA is TGTGCCAGCAGTATAGGTTACGGCTACACCTTC. It translates to CASSIGYGYTF.

The V gene is TRBV4-3, the J gene TRBJ2-1; D not resolved. From germline, CDR1 is LGHNA and CDR2 YSLEER. The CDR3 spans 16 residues. Trimming cost V 0 bases and J 0 bases, with 9 bases left between them. Written as DNA, the CDR3 is TGCGCCAGCAGCCAAGATCCGTTGAGCTCCTACAATGAGCAGTTCTTC. Its translation is CASSQDPLSSYNEQFF.

V and J are TRBV20-1 and TRBJ2-1; TRBD1 matches 10 bases. CDR1 DFQATT and CDR2 SNEGSKA come from the germline V gene (reference sequence). The CDR3 is 15 amino acids. Trimming took 5 bases from V and 6 from J; bases not matched to a gene: 10. The CDR3 region has the DNA TGCAGTGCTCCCCGACAGGGGGCGCGGGTCAATGAGCAGTTCTTC. Its protein is CSAPRQGARVNEQFF.

This clonotype was detected a few times. This chain links TRBV7-6 with TRBJ2-7; D remains unclear. V was clipped by 4 bases and J by 0 bases, with 13 bases between them. This CDR3 contains 15 residues. The germline V gene encodes CDR1 SGHVS and CDR2 FNYEAQ. CDR3 DNA: TGTGCCAGCAGCTCCTCGGGCTCTCCCTCCTACGAGCAGTACTTC. Protein sequence: CASSSSGSPSYEQYF.

This clonotype was recorded a few times. The chain employs TRBV2 and TRBJ2-5; 11 bases line up with TRBD2. V dropped 7 bases and J dropped 2; count of bases not matched to a gene: 9. Per germline, CDR1 SNHLY and CDR2 FYNNEI. CDR3 size: 16 residues. DNA for the CDR3: TGTGCCAGCACCCTCCGCCGACTAGCGGGGCAAGAGACCCAGTACTTC. Its translation: CASTLRRLAGQETQYF.

There are many counts of this clonotype. V usage is TRBV7-2 and J usage is TRBJ1-2; D is unresolved. The CDR3 covers 16 residues. Germline assignment: CDR1 SGHTA and CDR2 FQGNSA. V was cut by 0 bases and J by 4 bases, with 15 bases left in between. CDR3 DNA sequence: TGTGCCAGCAGCTTAGCGCATGGGGTTTTGAGCTATGGCTACACCTTC. It translates to CASSLAHGVLSYGYTF.

Turning to this clonotype: Compared with germline, one end of the junction differs, possibly owing to a read error. The V gene is TRBV7-8, the J gene TRBJ1-1; no clear D gene. This CDR3 is built from 14 residues. Germline loops: CDR1 SGHVS, CDR2 FQNEAQ. The DNA for the CDR3 is TGTTCCAGCAGCTTAGTCACCTTGAACACTGAAGCTTTCTTT. As protein: CSSSLVTLNTEAFF.